This TCR beta chain was observed in a study of T cell repertoires in cytomegalovirus infection. General observations from the study: Dominating the ex vivo response were TCR beta clonotypes that were CMV-specific and HLA-C-restricted.

TCRdb re-derived calls from the reads in MiXCR, one entry per CDR3 protein. This table holds 50,000 or so distinct CDR3 sequences, 20% to 25% found once. This clonotype has only a few counts. What it binds is unknown. The input for sequencing was CD8+ T cells from cultured PBMCs, taken from culture after CMV antigen stimulation. The source of this sequence is a human donor in good health (CMV status not recorded). Some clones in this sample may be carry-over from other donors' samples.

DNA of the CDR3: TGTGCCAGCAGATTGGAGGCGGGAGGTAGAACAGATACGCAGTATTTT. Translated: CASRLEAGGRTDTQYF. The chain employs TRBV27 and TRBJ2-3, with 8 bases identical to TRBD2. V gave up 6 bases and J gave up 3 bases; unmatched junction bases: 11. The CDR3 totals 16 residues. In germline, CDR1 is MNHEY, CDR2 SMNVEV (reference sequence).